This entry features one T cell receptor (beta chain) sequence. Its antigen is still unknown. The record originates from a study of cytotoxic CD8 clonotypes in ibrutinib-treated CLL. Overall study context: Response specimens were obtained following a median treatment duration of roughly 12 months, with a range of 6 to 36.

Depths of 1 in 200,000 to 1 in 1 million T cells were the sequencing target. Using immunoSEQ multiplex PCR, the repertoire was profiled, and TCRdb retains in-frame clones only, with some absent. Counted here are around 42,000 clones, 65% to 70% occurring once; the ten biggest clones make up about 22%. Overall study results and limits: Sustained-remission and progressing patients were not sampled at matched times. Clonality increased at ibrutinib response and stayed stable in sustained remission. At progression, however, it fell back toward baseline.

The ends lost 4 bases at V and 5 bases at J; junction bases unmatched: 14. CDR3 length: 17 amino acids. The germline V gene encodes CDR1 LNHDA and CDR2 SQIVND (reference sequence). This receptor was obtained from a human donor with chronic lymphocytic leukemia. Sequenced here: PBMCs, sampled after 24 months of ibrutinib treatment. This chain connects TRBV19 to TRBJ1-5; 7 positions agree with TRBD1. The CDR3: CASSSNGVRGFDQPQHF. DNA for the CDR3: TGTGCCAGTAGTAGTAATGGCGTCAGGGGGTTCGATCAGCCCCAGCATTTT.